One T cell receptor beta chain is described in this entry. The data were obtained in a study of cytomegalovirus exposure and HLA in healthy donors. The V gene's germline CDR1 is MGHRA and CDR2 YSYEKL. The V segment lost 1 base and the J segment 6 bases; nucleotides outside the gene matches: 1. The CDR3 is 14 residues long. It was with 60 Vbeta and 13 Jbeta primers that the PCR ran. Generated by immunoSEQ multiplex PCR, the TCRdb table keeps only in-frame clones and is missing some. The sample includes some 150,000 clones, approximately 84% of them seen just once. The V and J genes are TRBV4-1 and TRBJ1-5; TRBD1 aligns across 9 bases. The clonotype originates from a woman aged 18-29 years in good health and CMV-seronegative. Sequenced: PBMCs. CDR3 bases: TGCGCCAGCAGCCAAGTGACAGGGGGTCAGCCCCAGCATTTT. It is translated as CASSQVTGGQPQHF.